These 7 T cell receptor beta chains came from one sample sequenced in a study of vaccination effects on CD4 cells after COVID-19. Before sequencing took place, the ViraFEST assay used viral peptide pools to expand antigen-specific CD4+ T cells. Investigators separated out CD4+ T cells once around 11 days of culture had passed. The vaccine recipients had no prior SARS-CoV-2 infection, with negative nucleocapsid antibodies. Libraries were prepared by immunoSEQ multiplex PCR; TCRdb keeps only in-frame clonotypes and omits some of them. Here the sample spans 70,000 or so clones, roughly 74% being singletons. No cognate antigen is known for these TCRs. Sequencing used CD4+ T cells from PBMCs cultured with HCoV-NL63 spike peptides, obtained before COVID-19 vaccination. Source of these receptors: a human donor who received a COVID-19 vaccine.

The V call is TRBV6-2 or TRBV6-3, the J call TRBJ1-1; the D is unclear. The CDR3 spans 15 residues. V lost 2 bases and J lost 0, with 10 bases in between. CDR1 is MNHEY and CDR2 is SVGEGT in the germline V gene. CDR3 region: CASSYRGNLNTEAFF. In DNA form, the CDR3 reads TGTGCCAGCAGTTACCGCGGCAACCTGAACACTGAAGCTTTCTTT.

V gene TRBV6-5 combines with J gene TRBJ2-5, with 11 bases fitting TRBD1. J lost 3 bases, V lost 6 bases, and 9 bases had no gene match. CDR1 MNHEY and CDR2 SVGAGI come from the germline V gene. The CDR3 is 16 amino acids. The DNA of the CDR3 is TGTGCCAGCAGCTACCGGGACAGGGGGTTAAAAGAGACCCAGTACTTC. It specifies CASSYRDRGLKETQYF.

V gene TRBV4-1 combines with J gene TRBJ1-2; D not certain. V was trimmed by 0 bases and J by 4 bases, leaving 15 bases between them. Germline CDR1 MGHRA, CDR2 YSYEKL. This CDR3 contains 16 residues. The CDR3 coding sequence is TGCGCCAGCAGCCAAGAATCGGCCATCGCGGGCTATGGCTACACCTTC. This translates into CASSQESAIAGYGYTF.

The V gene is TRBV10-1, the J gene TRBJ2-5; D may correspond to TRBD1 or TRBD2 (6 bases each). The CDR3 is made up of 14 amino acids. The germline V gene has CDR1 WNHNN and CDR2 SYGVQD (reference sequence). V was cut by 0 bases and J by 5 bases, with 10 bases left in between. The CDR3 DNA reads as TGCGCCAGCAGTGAGTCGAGGGGGAGGGAGACCCAGTACTTC. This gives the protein CASSESRGRETQYF.

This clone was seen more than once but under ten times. In DNA, the CDR3 is TGTGCCAGCAGTGATCGCGGCCTCCGGGTTGCCGGGGAGCTGTTTTTT. As protein: CASSDRGLRVAGELFF. The chain is built from TRBV2 and TRBJ2-2; no clear D. The CDR3 consists of 16 residues. Germline V lookup: CDR1 SNHLY, CDR2 FYNNEI. The ends were cut back, 3 bases at V and 6 bases at J, with 17 bases in the middle.

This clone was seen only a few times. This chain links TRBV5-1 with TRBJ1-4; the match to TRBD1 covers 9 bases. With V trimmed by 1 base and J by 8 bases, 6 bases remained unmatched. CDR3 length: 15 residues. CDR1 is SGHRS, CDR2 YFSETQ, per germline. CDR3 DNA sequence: TGCGCCAGCAGCTTGTCCCCGGGACAGGGCGAAAAACTGTTTTTT. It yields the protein CASSLSPGQGEKLFF.

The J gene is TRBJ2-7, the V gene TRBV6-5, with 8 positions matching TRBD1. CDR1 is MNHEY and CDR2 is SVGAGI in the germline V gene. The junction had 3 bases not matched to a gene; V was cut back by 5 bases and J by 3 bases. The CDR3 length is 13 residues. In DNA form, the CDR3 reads TGTGCCAGCAGTAGGACAGGGAGCTACGAGCAGTACGTC. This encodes CASSRTGSYEQYV.